This TCR beta chain is drawn from a study of T cell responses to AZD1222 COVID-19 vaccine. Germline values: CDR1 MNHEY, CDR2 SMNVEV (reference sequence). Trimming at V came to 3 bases and at J to 0 bases, leaving 10 bases not matched to a gene. The CDR3 loop spans 18 amino acids. Profiling relied on immunoSEQ multiplex PCR, and the TCRdb table lists in-frame clones only, not all of them. The table has approximately 100,000 clones, approximately 90% seen once. Study-wide results and limits: Targeting of unmutated variant regions was reportedly seen in nearly half of spike-specific TCRs. Sampling captured repertoires only after the peak T cell response.

With regard to this clone: Its specificity is unknown.

The sample consisted of peripheral blood, taken on day 0 of AZD1222 vaccination. The clonotype was recovered from an adult in good health. The J gene is TRBJ1-5, the V gene TRBV27; 8 nucleotides line up with TRBD1. Here the CDR3 DNA reads TGTGCCAGCAGTTTCGTAGGGACAGGAGGATATAGCAATCAGCCCCAGCATTTT. It codes for CASSFVGTGGYSNQPQHF.